This TCR beta chain was obtained from a study of shared clonotypes between healthy human individuals. Study conclusions and caveats: Sharing across a few donors was seen in roughly 5.2% of naive CD4 clonotypes. Compared with clonotypes that all four donors shared, non-shared clonotypes had lower generation probabilities.

Genomic DNA per cell subset filled all wells of several immunoSEQ plates. In the source study's methods: Filtering differed because ImmunoSEQ produced junction-only sequences that carried no quality scores. Using immunoSEQ multiplex PCR, the repertoire was profiled, and TCRdb retains in-frame clones only, with some absent. V and J calls and clone size follow that table, whereas D and trimming were derived from the DNA. In the table there are roughly 2,300,000 clones, under 95% of which are singletons. About this clone itself: What it binds is unknown.

The V end was cut by 5 bases, the J end by 2 bases, with 19 bases between. This CDR3 is 16 amino acids long. Germline loops: CDR1 SGHVS, CDR2 FQNEAQ. This sequence originates from a man in his late teens or twenties in good health. Some clones in this sample may be carry-over from other donors' samples. The J gene is TRBJ2-7, the V gene TRBV7-8, with D maybe TRBD2 (6 bases). The sample taken for sequencing was naive CD4+ T cells from PBMCs. As to subset: CD45RA+ positively selected. CDR3 sequence reads: CASSPMSGLFPYEQYF. The CDR3 nucleotides are TGTGCCAGCAGCCCAATGAGCGGGCTTTTCCCCTACGAGCAGTACTTC.